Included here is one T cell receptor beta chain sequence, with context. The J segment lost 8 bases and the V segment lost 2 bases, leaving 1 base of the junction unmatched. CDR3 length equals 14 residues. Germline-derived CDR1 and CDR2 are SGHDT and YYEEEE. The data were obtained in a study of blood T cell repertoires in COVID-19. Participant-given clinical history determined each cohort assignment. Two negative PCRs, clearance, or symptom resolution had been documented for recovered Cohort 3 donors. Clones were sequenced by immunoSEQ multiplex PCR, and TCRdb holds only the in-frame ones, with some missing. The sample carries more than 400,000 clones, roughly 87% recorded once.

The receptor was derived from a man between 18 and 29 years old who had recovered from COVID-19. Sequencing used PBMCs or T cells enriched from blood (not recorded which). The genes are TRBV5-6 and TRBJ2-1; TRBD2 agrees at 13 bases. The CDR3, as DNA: TGTGCCAGCAGCTTACTAGCGGGGGGGCATGAGCAGTTCTTC. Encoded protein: CASSLLAGGHEQFF. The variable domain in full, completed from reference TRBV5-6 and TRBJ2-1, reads DAGVTQSPTHLIKTRGQQVTLRCSPKSGHDTVSWYQQALGQGPQFIFQYYEEEERQRGNFPDRFSGHQFPNYSSELNVNALLLGDSALYLCASSLLAGGHEQFFGPGTRLTVL.